Shown below are 21 T cell receptor beta chains from a single sample sequenced in a study of blood T cell repertoires in COVID-19. The data were produced by immunoSEQ multiplex PCR, yet TCRdb's version contains in-frame clones alone and is incomplete. The table lists about 40,000 clones, 87% of them singletons. The sample taken for sequencing was peripheral blood. These receptors came from an elderly woman with active COVID-19.

The chain employs TRBV29-1 and TRBJ1-1; TRBD1 might be the D (5 bases). This CDR3 region has 12 residues. V dropped 2 bases and J dropped 7 bases, with 11 bases sitting between them. Germline CDR1 SQVTM, CDR2 ANQGSEA. CDR3 sequence reads: CSVERGGNEAFF. CDR3 nucleotides: TGCAGCGTTGAAAGGGGCGGCAATGAAGCTTTCTTT. Variable domain in full (rest from reference TRBV29-1 and TRBJ1-1): SAVISQKPSRDICQRGTSLTIQCQVDSQVTMMFWYRQQPGQSLTLIATANQGSEATYESGFVIDKFPISRPNLTFSTLTVSNMSPEDSSIYLCSVERGGNEAFFGQGTRLTVV.

The chain has TRBV27 and TRBJ1-1; D may be TRBD1 (6 bases). Deletions cut 2 bases from V and 5 bases from J, with 9 bases between. The length of the CDR3 is 13 residues. Germline CDR1 reads MNHEY; CDR2 reads SMNVEV (reference sequence). The CDR3 sequence: CASSLNRVTEAFF. DNA for the CDR3: TGTGCCAGCAGTTTAAACAGGGTGACTGAAGCTTTCTTT.

This chain connects TRBV6-6 to TRBJ1-1, with TRBD1 as a possible D gene (6 bases). CDR3 length: 17 amino acids. The germline V gene encodes CDR1 MNHNY and CDR2 SVGAGI (reference sequence). V was clipped by 5 bases and J by 0 bases, with 19 bases between them. CDR3 protein: CASSRPRGGDMNTEAFF. For the CDR3, the DNA is TGTGCCAGCAGTCGCCCCCGGGGAGGGGACATGAACACTGAAGCTTTCTTT.

This chain joins TRBV6-4 and TRBJ1-2; a weak D match, TRBD1 (5 bases). The CDR3 length is 16 residues. Per germline, CDR1 MRHNA and CDR2 SNTAGT. Trimming shortened V by 5 bases and J by 0 bases, and 16 bases separated the two germline ends. In DNA, the CDR3 is TGTGCCAGCAGTACTGAAATGACAGCAGCTAACTATGGCTACACCTTC. Residues: CASSTEMTAANYGYTF.

J is TRBJ2-3 and V is TRBV6-6, with 14 bases fitting TRBD2. The J segment lost 7 bases and the V segment lost 6 bases, leaving 18 bases of the junction unmatched. CDR1 and CDR2 (germline): MNHNY, SVGAGI (reference sequence). There are 19 residues in the CDR3. As DNA, the CDR3 is TGTGCCAGCAGCTCAAGATTAAAGTCGGGACTAGCGGGGGTTTATACGCAGTATTTT. It is translated as CASSSRLKSGLAGVYTQYF.

V gene TRBV27 combines with J gene TRBJ2-2; a weak D match, TRBD1 (6 bases). The CDR3 sequence is 15 residues long. Trimming took off 1 base at V and 6 bases at J, with 12 bases between the two ends. Germline V gene sequence: CDR1 MNHEY, CDR2 SMNVEV (reference sequence). The CDR3 DNA sequence: TGTGCCAGCAGTTTATGGACAGAAGGTCCCGGGGAGCTGTTTTTT. Amino acid sequence: CASSLWTEGPGELFF.

The rearrangement joins TRBV5-1 to TRBJ2-2; TRBD1 is a possible D gene (5 bases). Germline V gene data show CDR1 as SGHRS and CDR2 as YFSETQ. The CDR3 has 16 amino acids. Trimming cost V 2 bases and J 0 bases, with 11 bases left between them. The CDR3 DNA reads as TGCGCCAGCAGCTTAGGACACAGCACGAACACCGGGGAGCTGTTTTTT. This codes for CASSLGHSTNTGELFF.

The gene calls are TRBV5-6 and TRBJ1-3; D gene unclear. V was shortened by 1 base and J by 0 bases, with 14 bases between the two germline ends. CDR3 length: 17 residues. Looked up from germline, CDR1 is SGHDT and CDR2 is YYEEEE. CDR3 residues: CASSLLGQPTSGNTIYF. DNA of the CDR3: TGTGCCAGCAGCTTGTTGGGCCAACCGACCTCTGGAAACACCATATATTTT.

This clone is deemed medium-sized. The chain recombines TRBV18 with TRBJ1-5, with no clear D. V shed 5 bases and J shed 2 bases, with 7 bases lying between them. CDR1 and CDR2 (germline): KGHSH, LQKENI. This CDR3 is built from 13 residues. CDR3 in DNA: TGTGCCAGCTCAATCGCGGGCAATCAGCCCCAGCATTTT. This codes for CASSIAGNQPQHF.

This clone was seen a single time. The chain couples TRBV19 to TRBJ2-7, with D hard to call. V shed 3 bases and J shed 4 bases, with 13 bases lying between them. The germline V gene has CDR1 LNHDA and CDR2 SQIVND (reference sequence). The CDR3 contains 14 residues. The DNA for the CDR3 is TGTGCCAGTAGTATGGGCAGAATCGGTTACGAGCAGTACTTC. This codes for CASSMGRIGYEQYF.

A note on this clone: The sample has other DNA sequences that encode this CDR3 too. The J gene is TRBJ1-1, the V gene TRBV30; D remains unclear. The CDR3 has 12 amino acids. Trimming removed 3 bases from V and 1 base from J, with 6 bases in between. CDR1 is GTSNPN and CDR2 is SVGIG in the germline V gene (reference sequence). CDR3 nucleotide sequence: TGTGCCTGGAGGCGGGGGAACACTGAAGCTTTCTTT. Translating gives CAWRRGNTEAFF.

This chain joins TRBV2 and TRBJ2-2; D might be TRBD1 (5 bases). V lost 6 bases, J lost 2 bases, and 10 bases lay in between. The CDR3 loop spans 14 amino acids. Germline CDR1 SNHLY, CDR2 FYNNEI. DNA for the CDR3: TGTGCCAGCAGGGACACGGCTAACACCGGGGAGCTGTTTTTT. Residues: CASRDTANTGELFF.

This chain links TRBV18 with TRBJ2-1; tentatively, D is TRBD1 (6 bases). The CDR3 is 17 amino acids. From germline, CDR1 is KGHSH and CDR2 LQKENI. V was trimmed by 4 bases and J by 0 bases, leaving 16 bases between them. The CDR3 spells CASSLLPGHSSYNEQFF. In DNA, the CDR3 is TGTGCCAGCTCACTCCTACCGGGACACAGCTCCTACAATGAGCAGTTCTTC.

The V call is TRBV6-2 or TRBV6-3, the J call TRBJ2-2; TRBD2 aligns across 8 bases. The CDR3 contains 16 residues. Germline values: CDR1 MNHEY, CDR2 SVGEGT. Trimming removed 3 bases from V and 5 bases from J; junction bases left unmatched: 8. As DNA, the CDR3 is TGTGCCAGCAGTTATATGGCGGGGGGCGGAACCGGGGAGCTGTTTTTT. It translates to CASSYMAGGGTGELFF.

V and J are TRBV6-2 or TRBV6-3 and TRBJ1-4; tentatively, D is TRBD1 (6 bases). This CDR3 contains 18 residues. Germline lookup yields CDR1 MNHEY and CDR2 SVGEGT. V was clipped by 5 bases and J by 4 bases, with 23 bases between them. The CDR3 nucleotides are TGTGCCAGCAGTACCCTCCGCTCTGGACAGAACTTTAATGAAAAACTGTTTTTT. This encodes CASSTLRSGQNFNEKLFF.

The chain uses TRBV7-2 and TRBJ2-1; possibly TRBD2 for D (5 bases). Per the germline V gene, CDR1 is SGHTA and CDR2 is FQGNSA. Trimming took off 5 bases at V and 10 bases at J, with 18 bases between the two ends. The CDR3 loop spans 14 amino acids. The DNA of the CDR3 is TGTGCCAGCAGCCCCAACGAAGTTTGGAGGGAGCAGTTCTTC. The encoded protein is CASSPNEVWREQFF.

The chain has TRBV2 and TRBJ2-1; TRBD2 matches 10 bases. CDR3 length: 12 residues. After removal of 8 bases from V and 15 bases from J, the junction contained 10 bases not matched to a gene. From germline, CDR1 is SNHLY and CDR2 FYNNEI. The CDR3 reads CASERGGLGAFF. CDR3 DNA sequence: TGTGCCAGCGAGCGGGGGGGCCTTGGGGCGTTCTTC.

This clone was counted a single time. The CDR3 coding sequence is TGCAGCGTTGAATCCCAAACAGATACGCAGTATTTT. It codes for CSVESQTDTQYF. The J gene is TRBJ2-3, the V gene TRBV29-1; D uncertain. The CDR3 runs 12 residues. Germline lookup yields CDR1 SQVTM and CDR2 ANQGSEA. The V end lost 2 bases, the J end lost 3 bases, and 6 bases lay between the germline ends.

The V and J genes are TRBV5-4 and TRBJ1-5; tentatively, D is TRBD1 (6 bases). Germline lookup yields CDR1 SGHNT and CDR2 YYREEE (reference sequence). Trimming removed 2 bases at V and 1 base at J, with 7 bases between. The CDR3 extends over 14 amino acids. CDR3 amino acids: CASSLQGSNQPQHF. CDR3 nucleotide sequence: TGTGCCAGCAGCTTACAGGGAAGCAATCAGCCCCAGCATTTT.

The rearrangement uses TRBV19 and TRBJ1-5; possible D gene TRBD1, 6 bases. Germline V gives CDR1 LNHDA, CDR2 SQIVND (reference sequence). Trimming pared 5 bases from V and 5 bases from J, leaving 19 bases between. The CDR3 is 16 amino acids. The chain's CDR3 is CASSRRTEDRHQPQHF. In DNA, the CDR3 is TGTGCCAGTAGTCGACGGACAGAAGACCGCCATCAGCCCCAGCATTTT. Supplemented by reference TRBV19 and TRBJ1-5, the full variable domain reads DGGITQSPKYLFRKEGQNVTLSCEQNLNHDAMYWYRQDPGQGLRLIYYSQIVNDFQKGDIAEGYSVSREKKESFPLTVTSAQKNPTAFYLCASSRRTEDRHQPQHFGDGTRLSIL.

A word on this clone: An end of the junction differs from the germline gene, which may be a read error. This chain joins TRBV6-6 and TRBJ2-1; maybe TRBD2 (6 bases). This CDR3 has 16 amino acids. Germline V gives CDR1 MNHNY, CDR2 SVGAGI (reference sequence). The CDR3 DNA follows: TGTGCCAGCAGCTACTTACGGGGTAGCGGTTACAATGAGCAGTTCTTC. Translated, it gives CASSYLRGSGYNEQFF.